A selection of T cell receptor beta chains follows, all from one sample in a study of response to subunit inactivated influenza vaccine. TCRdb called the RT-PCR reads again in MiXCR, with one record for every CDR3 protein. This repertoire shows some 640,000 distinct CDR3 sequences, approximately 13% found once; its top ten account for 6% to 8%. The sequenced sample was PBMCs from blood, obtained approximately 15 days before vaccination. These TCRs come from a man aged 50-59 years who received an inactivated influenza vaccine. Each CDR3 is given with its conserved first and last residue. The order of the fields is V gene, D gene, J gene, clone size, CDR3 DNA, CDR3 protein. The D gene is left open where the match is weak. A clone size is listed for some rows: how often the clone was seen (once, few, many), or a class if it is expanded.

TRBV20-1	TRBD2	TRBJ2-7	NA	TGCAGTGCTATCTCTAGCGGGAGGGCCGGAGAGCAGTACTTC	CSAISSGRAGEQYF
TRBV20-1	TRBD1	TRBJ2-1	many	TGCAGTGCTAGAGCCCCAAACAGGGGTCTTCTTGAGTTCTTC	CSARAPNRGLLEFF
TRBV4-2	TRBD2	TRBJ2-3	many	TGTGCCAGCAGCCAAGACCCCTCCAGCGGGGGCACAGATACGCAGTATTTT	CASSQDPSSGGTDTQYF
TRBV5-1	NA	TRBJ2-1	many	TGCGCCAGCAGCTTAAGGGACCTCTCCTACAATGAGCAGTTCTTC	CASSLRDLSYNEQFF
TRBV12-3/TRBV12-4	TRBD1	TRBJ2-2	NA	TGTGCCAGCAGTTTGGACAGGGGTCCCGGGGAGCTGTTTTTT	CASSLDRGPGELFF
TRBV7-2	NA	TRBJ2-3	NA	TGTGCCAGCACCGTGGACAGATGGGATACGCAGTATTTT	CASTVDRWDTQYF
TRBV27	NA	TRBJ1-1	few	TGTGCCAGCAGTTTGGCCCCGCTGGGCGCTGAAGCTTTCTTT	CASSLAPLGAEAFF
TRBV6-1	TRBD1	TRBJ1-5	few	TGTGCCAGCAGTGAAGAGGGGACAGGGGCTGGTCAGCCCCAGCATTTT	CASSEEGTGAGQPQHF
TRBV28	NA	TRBJ1-4	few	TGTGCCAGCAGTTCCATCGGGCGTTCCAACCAAAAACTGTTTTTT	CASSSIGRSNQKLFF
TRBV12-5	NA	TRBJ2-7	NA	TGTGCTAGTGGTTTGGGGGTGGACAGGAGGGTCTACGAGCAGTACTTC	CASGLGVDRRVYEQYF
TRBV10-3	NA	TRBJ2-5	few	TGTGCCATCAAAGGGGGGGATACCGGGGAGACCCAGTACTTC	CAIKGGDTGETQYF
TRBV28	NA	TRBJ2-3	NA	TGTGCCAGCATGCCGGGGCTTGCGCGTTCAGATACGCAGTATTTT	CASMPGLARSDTQYF
TRBV6-5	TRBD1	TRBJ1-5	few	TGTGCCAGCAGTTACCCGGGGACAGGGGGGTTGAGCAATCAGCCCCAGCATTTT	CASSYPGTGGLSNQPQHF
TRBV6-1	NA	TRBJ2-1	NA	TGTGCCAGCACTAATACAGTGAGGACCTACAATGAGCAGTTCTTC	CASTNTVRTYNEQFF
TRBV20-1	TRBD2	TRBJ2-5	many	TGCAGTGCTAGCTCATTTACTAGCGGGAGGGACCAAGAGACCCAGTACTTC	CSASSFTSGRDQETQYF
TRBV15	TRBD1	TRBJ2-5	few	TGTGCCACCAGCTGGGGACAGGGGGAGACCCAGTACTTC	CATSWGQGETQYF
TRBV6-5	TRBD1	TRBJ1-6	NA	TGTGCCAGCAGTTCTTGGACAGGTTCCTATAATTCACCCCTCCACTTT	CASSSWTGSYNSPLHF
TRBV7-6	TRBD2	TRBJ2-3	NA	TGTGCCAGCAGCTTAGTAGTACGCCTAGCGGGACAGTCTAGCACAGATACGCAGTATTTT	CASSLVVRLAGQSSTDTQYF
TRBV4-3	NA	TRBJ2-5	many	TGCGCCAGCAGCCAAGGTCAAGGGGGGGAGACCCAGTACTTC	CASSQGQGGETQYF
TRBV11-2	TRBD1	TRBJ2-1	few	TGTGCCAGCAGCGTCGACAGGGGCAATGAGCAGTTCTTC	CASSVDRGNEQFF